This is a list of T cell receptor beta chains from one sample in a study of blood T cell repertoires in COVID-19. The table came from immunoSEQ multiplex PCR; TCRdb's copy has only in-frame clones and leaves some out. This sample has approximately 60,000 clones, with over 70% found just once. The specimen sequenced was peripheral blood. All receptors come from a human donor in a cohort sampled during active COVID-19. Each CDR3 is given with its conserved first and last residue. Each record gives: J gene, D gene, clone size, V gene, CDR3 protein, CDR3 DNA. The D gene is left open where the match is weak. Clone size, where shown, is once, few, many, or a class for clones that have expanded.

J: TRBJ2-1; D: TRBD2; size: .; V: TRBV10-3; CDR3: CAISESAFAGGHDEQFF; DNA: TGTGCCATCAGTGAGTCCGCTTTTGCGGGGGGCCACGATGAGCAGTTCTTC
J: TRBJ1-2; D: TRBD1; size: .; V: TRBV6-6; CDR3: CASSRLRTGASYYGYTF; DNA: TGTGCCAGCAGTCGCCTTAGAACAGGGGCTAGTTACTATGGCTACACCTTC
J: TRBJ1-4; D: .; size: .; V: TRBV12-2; CDR3: CASRLVGQGKAYEKLFF; DNA: TGTGCAAGTCGCTTAGTTGGACAGGGGAAGGCCTATGAAAAACTGTTTTTT
J: TRBJ2-5; D: TRBD2; size: .; V: TRBV3-1/TRBV3-2; CDR3: CASSQDLGLAGEETQYF; DNA: TGTGCCAGCAGCCAAGATCTTGGGCTAGCGGGAGAAGAGACCCAGTACTTC
J: TRBJ2-7; D: TRBD2; size: .; V: TRBV2; CDR3: CASSVSHPLAGGRSPYEQYF; DNA: TGTGCCAGCAGCGTTTCCCACCCCCTAGCGGGGGGCCGATCTCCCTACGAGCAGTACTTC
J: TRBJ2-1; D: TRBD2; size: .; V: TRBV5-1; CDR3: CASSLNPGLAANEQFF; DNA: TGCGCCAGCAGCTTAAATCCGGGACTAGCTGCCAATGAGCAGTTCTTC
J: TRBJ2-3; D: .; size: once; V: TRBV5-1; CDR3: CASSSAGPGYTDTQYF; DNA: TGCGCCAGCAGCTCAGCCGGCCCAGGGTACACAGATACGCAGTATTTT
J: TRBJ2-2; D: TRBD2; size: .; V: TRBV7-2; CDR3: CASSKGLIDTGELFF; DNA: TGTGCCAGCAGCAAGGGACTAATAGACACCGGGGAGCTGTTTTTT
J: TRBJ1-2; D: .; size: .; V: TRBV3-1/TRBV3-2; CDR3: CASSQDPAGGYTF; DNA: TGTGCCAGCAGCCAAGATCCGGCGGGTGGCTACACCTTC
J: TRBJ1-1; D: .; size: few; V: TRBV5-1; CDR3: CASSLDVQGEAFF; DNA: TGCGCCAGCAGCTTGGACGTGCAGGGTGAAGCTTTCTTT
J: TRBJ2-1; D: TRBD2; size: few; V: TRBV4-2; CDR3: CASSPTGLAGSYNEQFF; DNA: TGTGCCAGCAGTCCAACCGGACTAGCGGGCTCCTACAATGAGCAGTTCTTC
J: TRBJ2-7; D: TRBD1; size: .; V: TRBV6-5; CDR3: CASRGTGPYEQYF; DNA: TGTGCCAGCAGAGGGACAGGTCCCTACGAGCAGTACTTC
J: TRBJ2-5; D: .; size: .; V: TRBV5-4; CDR3: CASSPGPKLGEETQYF; DNA: TGTGCCAGCAGCCCCGGACCTAAACTGGGAGAAGAGACCCAGTACTTC
J: TRBJ2-3; D: .; size: .; V: TRBV10-3; CDR3: CAISGGGAGDTQYF; DNA: TGTGCCATCAGTGGTGGCGGGGCCGGAGATACGCAGTATTTT
J: TRBJ2-2; D: .; size: .; V: TRBV7-9; CDR3: CASSLASRDTGELFF; DNA: TGTGCCAGCAGCTTAGCGTCCAGGGACACCGGGGAGCTGTTTTTT
J: TRBJ2-7; D: TRBD1; size: .; V: TRBV5-5; CDR3: CASSEPGQISSYEQYF; DNA: TGTGCCAGCAGTGAACCGGGACAGATAAGCTCCTACGAGCAGTACTTC
J: TRBJ2-3; D: .; size: .; V: TRBV5-8; CDR3: CASSLALTGLSTDTQYF; DNA: TGTGCCAGCAGCTTGGCCCTCACAGGGTTAAGCACAGATACGCAGTATTTT
J: TRBJ2-2; D: TRBD2; size: .; V: TRBV10-2; CDR3: CASSEWGLAGAGELFF; DNA: TGCGCCAGCAGTGAGTGGGGACTAGCGGGCGCCGGGGAGCTGTTTTTT
J: TRBJ1-4; D: .; size: .; V: TRBV28; CDR3: CASSGLGLTNEKLFF; DNA: TGTGCCAGCAGTGGGCTGGGGCTGACCAATGAAAAACTGTTTTTT
J: TRBJ2-1; D: TRBD1; size: .; V: TRBV7-7; CDR3: CASSAAGTGGGNEQFF; DNA: TGTGCCAGCAGCGCCGCGGGGACAGGGGGTGGGAATGAGCAGTTCTTC